Listed here are 21 T cell receptor beta chains from one sample, sequenced in a study of OX40 agonist ivuxolimab in advanced cancers. Assay: immunoSEQ multiplex PCR; the TCRdb copy retains only in-frame clones and omits some. The sample yields some 50,000 clones, 88% seen once. The sample in question was CD4+ or CD8+ T cells sorted from blood, obtained in a trial of the OX40 agonist ivuxolimab. Receptor source: an adult with an advanced solid tumor such as melanoma, head and neck, liver or kidney cancer.

The J gene is TRBJ1-6, the V gene TRBV19; TRBD1 matches 7 bases. V shed 5 bases, J shed 7 bases, and the junction held 8 bases outside the gene matches. The CDR3 contains 15 residues. Looked up from germline, CDR1 is LNHDA and CDR2 is SQIVND (reference sequence). The CDR3 DNA reads TGTGCCAGTAGTTCCCGACAGGGTGTAAATTCACCCCTCCACTTT. It translates to CASSSRQGVNSPLHF. The whole variable domain, remainder taken from reference TRBV19 and TRBJ1-6, is DGGITQSPKYLFRKEGQNVTLSCEQNLNHDAMYWYRQDPGQGLRLIYYSQIVNDFQKGDIAEGYSVSREKKESFPLTVTSAQKNPTAFYLCASSSRQGVNSPLHFGNGTRLTVT.

The chain recombines TRBV6-1 with TRBJ1-3, with D maybe TRBD1 (5 bases). The CDR3 sequence is 14 residues long. V was shortened by 2 bases and J by 8 bases, with 13 bases between the two germline ends. Germline assignment: CDR1 MNHNS and CDR2 SASEGT. The CDR3 sequence is CASSERGGGHTIYF. CDR3 in DNA: TGTGCCAGCAGTGAACGGGGGGGTGGCCACACCATATATTTT.

This chain links TRBV30 with TRBJ2-1; a weak D match, TRBD1 (7 bases). Trimming left V 8 bases short and J 0 bases short, with 23 bases between. The CDR3 sequence is 17 residues long. Germline V gene data show CDR1 as GTSNPN and CDR2 as SVGIG (reference sequence). DNA for the CDR3: TGTGCCCAGGAGGGGACAGCGTTAACGAGCTCCTACAATGAGCAGTTCTTC. Amino acids: CAQEGTALTSSYNEQFF.

This rearrangement joins TRBV5-6 to TRBJ2-7; D is uncertain. Trimming cost V 0 bases and J 0 bases, with 7 bases left between them. Germline values: CDR1 SGHDT, CDR2 YYEEEE. This CDR3 contains 14 residues. The CDR3 DNA sequence: TGTGCCAGCAGCTTGGATCCGAGCTCCTACGAGCAGTACTTC. Residues: CASSLDPSSYEQYF.

This clone was counted a single time. The chain recombines TRBV29-1 with TRBJ1-2; D might be TRBD1 (6 bases). The germline V gene encodes CDR1 SQVTM and CDR2 ANQGSEA. The CDR3 loop spans 13 amino acids. Trimming left V 6 bases short and J 2 bases short, with 13 bases between. The CDR3 spells CSVTRTANYGYTF. The DNA of the CDR3 is TGCAGCGTCACTCGGACAGCCAACTATGGCTACACCTTC.

The chain employs TRBV5-1 and TRBJ1-5; no firm D call. From germline, CDR1 is SGHRS and CDR2 YFSETQ. The CDR3 is 13 residues long. The V end was cut by 2 bases, the J end by 4 bases, with 7 bases between. This CDR3 reads CASSFTSNQPQHF. In DNA, the CDR3 is TGCGCCAGCAGCTTCACGTCAAATCAGCCCCAGCATTTT.

The J gene is TRBJ1-1, the V gene TRBV9, with 7 bases lining up with TRBD1. The CDR3 runs to 14 residues. The junction had 2 bases not matched to a gene; V was cut back by 2 bases and J by 1 base. Germline lookup yields CDR1 SGDLS and CDR2 YYNGEE. The CDR3 sequence is CASSVRDRNTEAFF. CDR3 DNA: TGTGCCAGCAGCGTCCGGGACAGGAACACTGAAGCTTTCTTT.

The J gene is TRBJ2-1, the V gene TRBV29-1; TRBD2 aligns across 12 bases. The CDR3 runs 16 residues. CDR1 and CDR2 from the germline V gene are SQVTM and ANQGSEA. V shed 6 bases and J 7 bases; nucleotides not matched to a gene: 13. CDR3 DNA: TGCAGCGTAGTCACCAATCTAGCGGGAGGGCAGAATGAGCAGTTCTTC. Translating it yields CSVVTNLAGGQNEQFF.

Turning to this clone: Its ends do not fully match the called genes, so a read error is possible. CDR3 sequence: CASILKGPGLLLHEQYF. CDR3 DNA: TGTGCCAGCATCTTAAAGGGGCCGGGGCTTCTTCTCCACGAGCAGTACTTC. This rearrangement joins TRBV7-2 to TRBJ2-7, with D possibly called TRBD1 or TRBD2 (5 bases each). The CDR3 totals 17 residues. Germline CDR1 is SGHTA and CDR2 is FQGNSA.

The CDR3 here is CASSYEGGRTQYF. The CDR3 DNA is TGTGCCAGCAGTTACGAGGGTGGGCGGACCCAGTACTTC. J is TRBJ2-5 and V is TRBV6-5; the D gene is possibly TRBD2 (5 bases). V lost 2 bases, J lost 7 bases, and 11 bases lay in between. Per germline, CDR1 MNHEY and CDR2 SVGAGI. This CDR3 spans 13 amino acids.

This chain links TRBV2 with TRBJ2-2; 7 bases align to TRBD1. With 5 bases clipped from V and 1 base from J, the junction kept 1 base outside the gene matches. Germline V CDR1 and CDR2: SNHLY, FYNNEI. This CDR3 has 14 residues. CDR3 in amino acids: CASSRDRNTGELFF. For the CDR3, the DNA is TGTGCCAGCAGTCGGGACAGGAACACCGGGGAGCTGTTTTTT. The full variable domain, with the rest looked up from reference TRBV2 and TRBJ2-2, is EPEVTQTPSHQVTQMGQEVILRCVPISNHLYFYWYRQILGQKVEFLVSFYNNEISEKSEIFDDQFSVERPDGSNFTLKIRSTKLEDSAMYFCASSRDRNTGELFFGEGSRLTVL.

The chain couples TRBV23-1 to TRBJ2-6; possibly TRBD1 for D (6 bases). TRBV23-1 is assigned to the ORF class and has an uncertain function. The CDR3 has 17 amino acids. V was clipped by 0 bases and J by 4 bases, with 13 bases between them. The CDR3 bases are TGCGCCAGCAGTCAATCGGTGGGGGCTGACGGGGCCAACGTCCTGACTTTC. Encoded protein: CASSQSVGADGANVLTF.

The chain employs TRBV11-2 and TRBJ1-2; TRBD1 matches at 12 bases. The CDR3 covers 16 residues. CDR1 and CDR2 (germline): SGHAT, FQNNGV. Trimming at V came to 1 base and at J to 2 bases, leaving 2 bases not matched to a gene. Written as DNA, the CDR3 is TGTGCCAGCAGCTTAGCCGGGACAGGGGGCAACTATGGCTACACCTTC. This codes for CASSLAGTGGNYGYTF.

The chain combines TRBV20-1 with TRBJ2-7; D call uncertain. The germline V gene encodes CDR1 DFQATT and CDR2 SNEGSKA (reference sequence). Trimming shortened V by 3 bases and J by 2 bases, and 5 bases separated the two germline ends. The CDR3 is 11 residues long. The CDR3 bases are TGCAGTGCTAGGGCCACCTACGAGCAGTACTTC. Encoded protein: CSARATYEQYF.

The rearrangement links TRBV21-1 to TRBJ2-1; the D segment call TRBD2 is taken from the table without a DNA check. TRBV21-1 is a recognized pseudogene. The CDR3 contains 14 residues. CDR3 sequence: CASSNGGGNNEQFF. The DNA for the CDR3 is TGTGCCAGCAGCAATGGGGGAGGGAACAATGAGCAGTTCTTC.

CDR3 in DNA: TGTGCCAGCAGCTTAGGAGGGGACTTTAGGGGTCACGAGCAGTACTTC. Protein sequence: CASSLGGDFRGHEQYF. The chain is built from TRBV11-2 and TRBJ2-7; tentative D call: TRBD2 (6 bases). CDR3 length: 16 amino acids. V was trimmed by 1 base and J by 5 bases, leaving 18 bases between them. Germline V gene sequence: CDR1 SGHAT, CDR2 FQNNGV.

The gene calls are TRBV6-1 and TRBJ1-1, with a possible D match to TRBD1 (6 bases). The germline gives CDR1 MNHNS, CDR2 SASEGT. The CDR3 runs 14 residues. Trimming left V 9 bases short and J 5 bases short, with 19 bases between. CDR3 coding DNA: TGTGCCAGTAGGGAGACAGGCCTCTTTACTGAAGCTTTCTTT. It yields the protein CASRETGLFTEAFF.

The rearrangement uses TRBV6-6 and TRBJ2-5; D uncertain. Germline CDR1 is MNHNY and CDR2 is SVGAGI (reference sequence). The CDR3 sequence is 13 residues long. V was shortened by 5 bases and J by 5 bases, with 12 bases between the two germline ends. For the CDR3, the DNA is TGTGCCAGCAGTCGGGCAGATACGGAGACCCAGTACTTC. Translation gives CASSRADTETQYF.

The V and J genes are TRBV5-1 and TRBJ2-2; 9 bases align to TRBD1. With V trimmed by 4 bases and J by 4 bases, 11 bases remained unmatched. The CDR3 sequence is 17 residues long. In germline, CDR1 is SGHRS, CDR2 YFSETQ. The CDR3 protein is CASSPGTGRSGTGELFF. As DNA, the CDR3 is TGCGCCAGCAGCCCGGGGACAGGGCGGTCGGGCACCGGGGAGCTGTTTTTT.

A few counts support this clone. The chain carries TRBV2 and TRBJ2-1, with 11 positions matching TRBD2. Per germline, CDR1 SNHLY and CDR2 FYNNEI. This CDR3 comprises 14 residues. V lost 6 bases and J lost 4; bases outside the gene matches: 2. The CDR3 is CASRGLAEYNEQFF. The CDR3 region has the DNA TGTGCCAGCAGGGGACTAGCGGAATACAATGAGCAGTTCTTC.

This CDR3 is CASSQDPGGLETQYF. CDR3 DNA sequence: TGTGCCAGCAGCCAAGATCCGGGGGGGCTAGAGACCCAGTACTTC. This rearrangement joins TRBV4-2 to TRBJ2-5; 8 bases align to TRBD2. Germline assignment: CDR1 LGHNA and CDR2 YNFKEQ. Trimming removed 0 bases from V and 4 bases from J; junction bases left unmatched: 4. The CDR3 has 15 amino acids.